The 32 T cell receptor beta chains presented below share a single source sample, sequenced in a study of blood T cell repertoires in COVID-19 (dated by TCRdb to the early 2020s). To prepare the library, the immunoSEQ multiplex PCR assay was applied. In its TCRdb copy, this immuneACCESS table keeps in-frame sequences only and misses some clones. Where compared with another copy, unresolved V genes explain less than half of these, and the others have no known cause. This sample holds more than 150,000 clones; roughly 85% were observed only once. Around 8.2% of the sample goes to the ten largest clones. Material for sequencing was peripheral blood. All receptors come from a man aged 55 to 69 with acute or convalescent COVID-19.

V usage is TRBV7-3 and J usage is TRBJ2-2; possible D gene TRBD2, 7 bases. Germline lookup yields CDR1 SGHTA and CDR2 FQGTGA. The CDR3 runs to 16 residues. V was clipped by 7 bases and J by 6 bases, with 21 bases between them. CDR3 region: CASKISGGVDAGELFF. The CDR3 DNA reads as TGTGCCAGCAAAATTTCGGGGGGCGTGGATGCCGGGGAGCTGTTTTTT. The full variable domain, in which reference TRBV7-3 and TRBJ2-2 provide the parts outside the CDR3, is GAGVSQTPSNKVTEKGKYVELRCDPISGHTALYWYRQSLGQGPEFLIYFQGTGAADDSGLPNDRFFAVRPEGSVSTLKIQRTERGDSAVYLCASKISGGVDAGELFFGEGSRLTVL.

The rearrangement links TRBV12-5 to TRBJ2-2, with D possibly matching TRBD2 (5 bases). Trimming cost V 6 bases and J 5 bases, with 25 bases left between them. The CDR3 extends over 18 amino acids. Germline CDR1 is LGHNT and CDR2 is FRNRAP. The CDR3 coding sequence is TGTGCTAGTGGGATCTCTGCGGGCCAGTCGCTCGGGACCGGGGAGCTGTTTTTT. Residues: CASGISAGQSLGTGELFF.

J is TRBJ2-1 and V is TRBV15, with 9 bases identical to TRBD1. This CDR3 has 16 residues. Germline V lookup: CDR1 LNHNV, CDR2 YYDKDF (reference sequence). The V gene end was trimmed by 5 bases and the J gene end by 6 bases; junction bases not matched to a gene: 11. CDR3 residues: CATSGLTGGAVNEQFF. CDR3 DNA: TGTGCCACCAGCGGATTAACAGGGGGCGCAGTCAATGAGCAGTTCTTC.

The chain links TRBV6-1 to TRBJ2-2, with 11 nucleotides matching TRBD2. This CDR3 has 18 amino acids. V trimming: 3 bases; J trimming: 4 bases; junction bases outside the gene matches: 10. The germline V gene encodes CDR1 MNHNS and CDR2 SASEGT. CDR3 in amino acids: CASSDPAVAGGLTGELFF. In DNA, the CDR3 is TGTGCCAGCAGTGATCCGGCAGTAGCGGGAGGGCTCACCGGGGAGCTGTTTTTT.

The chain has TRBV15 and TRBJ2-5, with a weak D call TRBD1 (5 bases). V lost 0 bases, J lost 5 bases, and 25 bases lay in between. This CDR3 is 19 amino acids long. Germline assignment: CDR1 LNHNV and CDR2 YYDKDF (reference sequence). CDR3 region: CATSRDIIGWQGLRETQYF. The CDR3 DNA follows: TGTGCCACCAGCAGAGATATCATTGGTTGGCAGGGCCTGAGGGAGACCCAGTACTTC.

A single count supports this clone. This rearrangement joins TRBV11-3 to TRBJ2-1; no clear D gene. Germline-derived CDR1 and CDR2 are SGHNT and YENEEA. This CDR3 has 16 residues. V was trimmed by 4 bases and J by 5 bases, leaving 18 bases between them. CDR3 loop: CASSWATAQRNNEQFF. CDR3 nucleotides: TGTGCCAGCAGCTGGGCGACGGCCCAAAGAAACAATGAGCAGTTCTTC.

The chain carries TRBV28 and TRBJ2-1; TRBD1 aligns across 8 bases. Germline V lookup: CDR1 MDHEN, CDR2 SYDVKM. The CDR3 loop spans 16 amino acids. J gave up 6 bases and V 1 base, and 8 bases lay outside the gene matches. The CDR3 DNA sequence: TGTGCCAGCAGTTTATTAGCAGGGGGCGGCCCCAATGAGCAGTTCTTC. Translating gives CASSLLAGGGPNEQFF.

This chain joins TRBV19 and TRBJ2-2; 12 positions agree with TRBD1. Germline V gives CDR1 LNHDA, CDR2 SQIVND (reference sequence). The CDR3 consists of 15 residues. Losses at the gene ends were 7 bases for V and 3 bases for J; bases not matched to a gene: 3. The CDR3: CASKGTGGDTGELFF. DNA for the CDR3: TGTGCCAGTAAAGGGACAGGGGGCGACACCGGGGAGCTGTTTTTT.

The V and J genes are TRBV18 and TRBJ2-2, with D perhaps matching TRBD2 (5 bases). The CDR3 is made up of 14 amino acids. V lost 2 bases, J lost 4 bases, and 8 bases lay in between. Germline CDR1 and CDR2: KGHSH and LQKENI. CDR3 region: CASSPAAGTGELFF. The CDR3, as DNA: TGTGCCAGCTCACCAGCGGCGGGCACCGGGGAGCTGTTTTTT.

This clone was counted once. The rearrangement links TRBV5-5 to TRBJ2-7; D may be TRBD1 (6 bases). Germline CDR1 is SGHKS and CDR2 is YYEKEE (reference sequence). This CDR3 spans 16 amino acids. V lost 2 bases to trimming and J lost 3 bases, with 18 bases between them. DNA of the CDR3: TGTGCCAGCAGCTTCGATGCTGGGACACCGCTCTACGAGCAGTACTTC. As protein: CASSFDAGTPLYEQYF.

This clone was seen a few times. Here the CDR3 reads CASSFRRATTDTQYF. Written as DNA, the CDR3 is TGTGCCAGCAGTTTTCGCCGAGCCACCACAGATACGCAGTATTTT. V is TRBV27 and J is TRBJ2-3; D remains ambiguous. This CDR3 has 15 amino acids. V lost 3 bases and J lost 2, with 12 bases in between. Germline lookup yields CDR1 MNHEY and CDR2 SMNVEV (reference sequence).

The rearrangement uses TRBV10-2 and TRBJ2-7, with D possibly being TRBD1 (5 bases). This CDR3 comprises 15 residues. Germline values: CDR1 WSHSY, CDR2 SAAADI. Trimming took 4 bases from V and 1 from J, leaving 14 bases between them. The CDR3 region has the DNA TGCGCCAGCAGTGTAAGGCAGGGCCTGTCCTACGAGCAGTACTTC. It codes for CASSVRQGLSYEQYF.

CDR3 nucleotide sequence: TGTGCCAGCAGCCCCAGGACTAGCGGGCGTTGGGTGGGAACTTACAATGAGCAGTTCTTC. Amino acids: CASSPRTSGRWVGTYNEQFF. The V call is TRBV7-3, the J call TRBJ2-1, with 11 bases identical to TRBD2. V lost 5 bases and J lost 4; bases outside the gene matches: 19. Germline CDR1 is SGHTA and CDR2 is FQGTGA. The CDR3 extends over 20 amino acids.

V and J are TRBV4-1 and TRBJ2-7, with D possibly TRBD1 on 5 matching bases. Between the trimmed V and J ends, which lost 1 base and 5 bases, there was a span of 18 bases. CDR1 and CDR2 (germline): MGHRA, YSYEKL. The CDR3 extends over 16 amino acids. CDR3: CASSQAFRAEIHEQYF. The CDR3 DNA follows: TGCGCCAGCAGCCAAGCTTTCAGGGCGGAAATCCACGAGCAGTACTTC.

The rearrangement links TRBV3-1 (or the pseudogene TRBV3-2) to TRBJ2-3, with a weak D call TRBD2 (5 bases). Looked up from germline, CDR1 is LGHDT and CDR2 is YNNKEL (reference sequence). The CDR3 is 12 residues long. Trimming shortened V by 3 bases and J by 8 bases, and 9 bases separated the two germline ends. DNA for the CDR3: TGTGCCAGCAGCCAGATCCGGGGTACGCAGTATTTT. This translates into CASSQIRGTQYF.

The genes are TRBV2 and TRBJ2-1, with TRBD2 identical over 8 bases. CDR3 size: 14 residues. Losses at the gene ends were 5 bases for V and 9 bases for J; bases not matched to a gene: 9. The germline V gene has CDR1 SNHLY and CDR2 FYNNEI. This chain's CDR3 is CASSSTTSDGEQFF. CDR3 nucleotide sequence: TGTGCCAGCAGTTCTACGACTAGCGATGGTGAGCAGTTCTTC.

V usage is TRBV28 and J usage is TRBJ1-2; TRBD1 might be the D (5 bases). The germline V and J ends were trimmed by 8 bases and 3 bases, with 22 bases remaining between them. The CDR3 consists of 16 residues. Looked up from germline, CDR1 is MDHEN and CDR2 is SYDVKM. The CDR3 sequence is CASRNWGGVRDYGYTF. Written as DNA, the CDR3 is TGTGCCAGCCGGAATTGGGGAGGGGTCCGAGACTATGGCTACACCTTC.

V is TRBV21-1 and J is TRBJ2-7; the listed D gene, TRBD2, was not tested against the DNA. TRBV21-1 is a recognized pseudogene. The CDR3 sequence is 12 residues long. CDR3 in DNA: TGTGCCAGCAGCACGGATTCGGGAGAGCAGTACTTC. Its translation: CASSTDSGEQYF.

CDR3 sequence (DNA): TGTGCCAGCAGTTTAGAACTAGGCACAGATACGCAGTATTTT. This gives the protein CASSLELGTDTQYF. The V gene is TRBV28, the J gene TRBJ2-3; D is perhaps TRBD2 (5 bases). The CDR3 has 14 residues. V lost 2 bases to trimming and J lost 1 base, with 7 bases between them. The V gene's germline CDR1 is MDHEN and CDR2 SYDVKM.

The chain has TRBV28 and TRBJ1-2, with 11 bases that match TRBD1. Unmatched junction bases numbered 12, after V lost 8 bases and J lost 4 bases. The CDR3 loop spans 16 amino acids. The V gene's germline CDR1 is MDHEN and CDR2 SYDVKM. DNA of the CDR3: TGTGCCAGCGGACAGGACAGGGGGCGCTACCCCTATGGCTACACCTTC. Its protein product is CASGQDRGRYPYGYTF.

The chain uses TRBV18 and TRBJ1-1; possible D gene TRBD1, 6 bases. The CDR3 loop spans 13 amino acids. Germline V gene data show CDR1 as KGHSH and CDR2 as LQKENI. Between the trimmed V and J ends, which lost 5 bases and 1 base, there was a span of 8 bases. The CDR3 sequence is CASSLGGNTEAFF. Here the CDR3 DNA reads TGTGCCAGCTCATTAGGGGGGAACACTGAAGCTTTCTTT.

This rearrangement joins TRBV6-5 to TRBJ1-2; D unclear. Germline lookup yields CDR1 MNHEY and CDR2 SVGAGI. V lost 2 bases and J lost 0, with 10 bases in between. This CDR3 region has 15 residues. CDR3 in DNA: TGTGCCAGCAGTTACGGAGGTGCTTCTAACTATGGCTACACCTTC. This encodes CASSYGGASNYGYTF.

The count of this clone is one. The chain combines TRBV7-2 with TRBJ2-1; weak D call: TRBD2 (5 bases). V was shortened by 3 bases and J by 2 bases, with 8 bases between the two germline ends. The germline CDR1 and CDR2 sequences are SGHTA and FQGNSA. This CDR3 is built from 14 residues. The CDR3 protein is CASSLDSAYNEQFF. In DNA, the CDR3 is TGTGCCAGCAGCTTGGACTCCGCCTACAATGAGCAGTTCTTC.

This clone appeared once. The CDR3 reads CASSLASMGRNEQFF. The CDR3 DNA is TGTGCCAGCAGCTTAGCGTCCATGGGGCGCAATGAGCAGTTCTTC. This rearrangement joins TRBV7-9 to TRBJ2-1; D may be TRBD1 (5 bases). There are 15 residues in the CDR3. V shed 0 bases and J shed 6 bases, with 12 bases lying between them. CDR1 is SEHNR, CDR2 FQNEAQ, per germline (reference sequence).

In its sample, this clone was seen once. This sequence joins TRBV10-1 and TRBJ1-1; TRBD1 matches 9 bases. This CDR3 comprises 17 residues. V was pared by 4 bases and J by 0 bases, with 9 bases of the junction left unmatched. Germline-derived CDR1 and CDR2 are WNHNN and SYGVQD (reference sequence). As DNA, the CDR3 is TGCGCCAGCAGTGCCGGGACAGGGTTAAGCTTGAACACTGAAGCTTTCTTT. Protein: CASSAGTGLSLNTEAFF.

The chain uses TRBV27 and TRBJ1-1; 8 nucleotides match TRBD1. V shed 5 bases, J shed 3 bases, and the junction held 5 bases outside the gene matches. The CDR3 totals 14 residues. In germline, CDR1 is MNHEY, CDR2 SMNVEV (reference sequence). CDR3 loop: CASSRDRSDTEAFF. The DNA for the CDR3 is TGTGCCAGCAGTCGGGACAGGTCGGACACTGAAGCTTTCTTT.

The rearrangement joins TRBV19 to TRBJ1-1; possible D gene TRBD1, 5 bases. The CDR3 is 14 residues long. Germline CDR1 reads LNHDA; CDR2 reads SQIVND (reference sequence). V was cut by 3 bases and J by 1 base, with 9 bases left in between. CDR3: CASSIARENTEAFF. Written as DNA, the CDR3 is TGTGCCAGTAGTATCGCCAGGGAGAACACTGAAGCTTTCTTT.

The chain combines TRBV18 with TRBJ2-5, with 10 bases fitting TRBD2. The CDR3 runs 15 residues. V dropped 0 bases and J dropped 4; count of bases not matched to a gene: 2. The germline gives CDR1 KGHSH, CDR2 LQKENI. DNA of the CDR3: TGTGCCAGCTCACCACCCAGCGGGGGGGGAGAGACCCAGTACTTC. Amino acids: CASSPPSGGGETQYF.

This rearrangement joins TRBV5-1 to TRBJ2-5; possibly TRBD1 for D (7 bases). V lost 4 bases and J lost 7, with 23 bases in between. The CDR3 loop spans 16 amino acids. Per germline, CDR1 SGHRS and CDR2 YFSETQ. The CDR3 nucleotides read TGCGCCAGCAGCACCATTGGAGGGGGCCCCGGGGCGACCCAGTACTTC. Translated, it gives CASSTIGGGPGATQYF. The whole variable domain, filled in from reference TRBV5-1 and TRBJ2-5, reads KAGVTQTPRYLIKTRGQQVTLSCSPISGHRSVSWYQQTPGQGLQFLFEYFSETQRNKGNFPGRFSGRQFSNSRSEMNVSTLELGDSALYLCASSTIGGGPGATQYFGPGTRLLVL.

This chain uses TRBV28 with TRBJ1-1; possibly TRBD1 for D (6 bases). The CDR3 runs to 12 residues. Germline-derived CDR1 and CDR2 are MDHEN and SYDVKM. V was shortened by 5 bases and J by 11 bases, with 15 bases between the two germline ends. The CDR3 protein is CASSTSLRGAFF. CDR3 in DNA: TGTGCCAGCAGTACCTCCCTAAGGGGGGCTTTCTTT.

The chain links TRBV18 to TRBJ2-5; 7 bases agree with TRBD1. The V gene's germline CDR1 is KGHSH and CDR2 LQKENI. Losses at the gene ends were 10 bases for V and 2 bases for J; bases not matched to a gene: 7. CDR3 length equals 13 residues. CDR3 residues: CATSTDRQETQYF. DNA for the CDR3: TGTGCCACCTCCACGGACAGGCAAGAGACCCAGTACTTC.

This chain joins TRBV30 and TRBJ1-4, with 8 bases identical to TRBD1. The CDR3 has 15 residues. The J segment lost 4 bases and the V segment lost 0 bases, leaving 4 bases of the junction unmatched. Germline V lookup: CDR1 GTSNPN, CDR2 SVGIG (reference sequence). The CDR3, as DNA: TGTGCCTGGAGTGTAAGGGACAGGCTTAATGAAAAACTGTTTTTT. This codes for CAWSVRDRLNEKLFF.